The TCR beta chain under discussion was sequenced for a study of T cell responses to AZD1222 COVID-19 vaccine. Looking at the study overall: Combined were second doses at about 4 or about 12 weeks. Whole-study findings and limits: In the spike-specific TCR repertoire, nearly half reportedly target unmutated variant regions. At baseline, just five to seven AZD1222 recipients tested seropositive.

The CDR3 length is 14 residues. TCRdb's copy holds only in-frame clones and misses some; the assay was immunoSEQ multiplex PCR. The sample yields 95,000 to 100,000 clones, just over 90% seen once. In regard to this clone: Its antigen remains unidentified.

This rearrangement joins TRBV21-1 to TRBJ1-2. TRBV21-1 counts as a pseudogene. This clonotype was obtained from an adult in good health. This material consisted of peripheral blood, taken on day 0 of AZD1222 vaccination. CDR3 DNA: TGTGCCAGCAGCAAACCGAGGCCCCTGAAGGGCTACACCTTC. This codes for CASSKPRPLKGYTF.